This TCR beta chain stems from a study of T cell repertoires in cytomegalovirus infection. Background on the study: Shared public TCR beta signatures pointed to both CMV infection and a matching HLA type.

The V end was cut by 6 bases, the J end by 9 bases, with 12 bases between. The CDR3 spans 12 residues. Regarding the study as a whole: The ex vivo response was dominated by HLA-C-restricted CMV-specific TCR beta clonotypes. CMV carriers with the relevant HLA were identified by cumulative public TCR beta family frequency.

One entry per CDR3 protein results from TCRdb running MiXCR on the reads. The sample consists of some 560,000 distinct CDR3 sequences, approximately 40% of them appearing once. This clonotype was detected a few times. The antigen is not known. This rearrangement joins TRBV12-3 or TRBV12-4 to TRBJ1-5, with a possible D match to TRBD1 (6 bases). The specimen was cultured PBMCs, collected from culture after CMV antigen stimulation. This TCR was recovered from a human donor in good health (CMV status not recorded). Some clones in this sample may be carry-over from other donors' samples. The CDR3 DNA follows: TGTGCCAGCAGCTCAGGGGTGTCGCCCCAGCATTTT. The encoded protein is CASSSGVSPQHF.